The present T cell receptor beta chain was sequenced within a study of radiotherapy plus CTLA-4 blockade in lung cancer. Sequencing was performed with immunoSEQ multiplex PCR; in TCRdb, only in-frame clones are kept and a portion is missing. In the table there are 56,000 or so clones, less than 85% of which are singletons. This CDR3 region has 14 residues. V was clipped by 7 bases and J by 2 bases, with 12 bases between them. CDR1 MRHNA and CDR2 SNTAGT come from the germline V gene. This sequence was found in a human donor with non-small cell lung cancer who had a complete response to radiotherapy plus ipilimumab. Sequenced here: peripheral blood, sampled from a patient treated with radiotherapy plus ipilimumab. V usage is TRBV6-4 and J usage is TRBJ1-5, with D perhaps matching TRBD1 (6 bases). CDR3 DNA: TGTGCCAGCAAAACAGGGTGTTGCAATCAGCCCCAGCATTTT. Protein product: CASKTGCCNQPQHF.